Detailed here is one T cell receptor beta chain. Its specificity is unknown. After constant-region reverse-primer amplification, full-length variable regions underwent semi-nested PCR with Nested Universal Primer A. TCRdb used MiXCR to reprocess the 5' RACE reads, holding one entry per CDR3 protein. Of 8,500 to 9,500 distinct CDR3 sequences in the sample, 60% were seen once. CD4+CD45RO+CD25- cells were isolated as memory CD4+ T cells. This CDR3 region has 15 residues. Trimming removed 3 bases at V and 6 bases at J, with 15 bases between. General study points: Larger-cohort validation covered only one TCR beta V-J rearrangement. Tumor memory CD4+ T cell TCR gene usage was found to cluster with blood and lymph node memory CD4+ cells and with lymph node naive CD4+ cells.

The specimen was tumor-infiltrating memory CD4+ T cells sorted from the breast tumor. The subset was: memory CD4+ T cells, CD4+CD45RO+CD25-. The chain combines TRBV12-3 or TRBV12-4 with TRBJ2-1; D could derive from TRBD1 or TRBD2 (7 bases each). The sequence was collected from a female donor with breast cancer. Here the CDR3 reads CASSFTSEGANEQFF. The DNA of the CDR3 is TGTGCCAGCAGTTTCACTAGCGAGGGGGCCAATGAGCAGTTCTTC.